This T cell receptor beta chain was identified during a study of blood T cell repertoires in COVID-19. In this sample, this clone turned up once. The method was immunoSEQ multiplex PCR; TCRdb's version includes in-frame clones alone and lacks a portion of them. The sample records over 150,000 clones, around 79% being singletons. The CDR3 has 16 residues. The sequencing input was peripheral blood. The chain recombines TRBV12-2 with TRBJ2-7; the table calls TRBD1, which could not be checked here. TRBV12-2 is reported as a pseudogene. This receptor was taken from an elderly man with acute or convalescent COVID-19. CDR3 residues: CASRLVGTAHSYEQYV. CDR3 nucleotide sequence: TGTGCAAGTCGCTTAGTCGGGACAGCCCACTCCTACGAGCAGTACGTC.